Listed here are 10 T cell receptor beta chains from one sample, sequenced in a study of cytomegalovirus exposure and HLA in healthy donors. The PCR had 60 Vbeta and 13 Jbeta primers. Assay used: immunoSEQ multiplex PCR; TCRdb lists only in-frame clones, some missing. Of 200,000 to 250,000 clones in the sample, approximately 90% were seen once. Source material: PBMCs. These TCRs come from a woman younger than 30 in good health and CMV-seronegative.

The V and J genes are TRBV4-1 and TRBJ1-5; 7 nucleotides agree with TRBD1. The V and J ends lost 3 bases and 1 base, in that order; junction bases with no gene match: 3. The CDR3 is 15 amino acids. Per germline, CDR1 MGHRA and CDR2 YSYEKL. The CDR3 nucleotides are TGCGCCAGCAGCCATCACAGGGGAAGCAATCAGCCCCAGCATTTT. Encoded protein: CASSHHRGSNQPQHF.

V and J are TRBV27 and TRBJ2-3; D unclear. The CDR3 has 12 amino acids. Germline V gives CDR1 MNHEY, CDR2 SMNVEV (reference sequence). With 2 bases removed from V and 5 bases from J, the gap between germline ends came to 5 bases. CDR3 amino acids: CASSLIGDTQYF. The CDR3 DNA is TGTGCCAGCAGTTTAATCGGAGATACGCAGTATTTT.

The genes are TRBV6-5 and TRBJ2-3; 10 positions agree with TRBD2. The V and J ends lost 0 bases and 3 bases, in that order; junction bases with no gene match: 3. Germline loops: CDR1 MNHEY, CDR2 SVGAGI. This CDR3 contains 16 residues. CDR3 sequence (DNA): TGTGCCAGCAGTTACTCGAGCGGGGGGGAGACAGATACGCAGTATTTT. Encoded protein: CASSYSSGGETDTQYF.

This chain uses TRBV10-2 with TRBJ1-5; D call uncertain. The ends were cut back, 2 bases at V and 0 bases at J, with 8 bases in the middle. CDR3 length: 15 amino acids. Germline V gene data show CDR1 as WSHSY and CDR2 as SAAADI. CDR3 sequence reads: CASSETPHSNQPQHF. CDR3 bases: TGCGCCAGCAGTGAGACACCGCATAGCAATCAGCCCCAGCATTTT.

The table lists this clone with a few counts. This sequence joins TRBV4-1 and TRBJ2-1; maybe TRBD1 (5 bases). The CDR3 has 14 residues. Trimming took off 3 bases at V and 9 bases at J, with 15 bases between the two ends. The V gene's germline CDR1 is MGHRA and CDR2 YSYEKL. The CDR3 DNA sequence: TGCGCCAGCAGCCAGTCAGCAGGGCCGGTTGAGCAGTTCTTC. Its protein is CASSQSAGPVEQFF.

The chain couples TRBV19 to TRBJ1-2; TRBD1 agrees at 10 bases. CDR1 and CDR2 (germline): LNHDA, SQIVND (reference sequence). The CDR3 loop spans 16 amino acids. V lost 10 bases, J lost 4 bases, and 15 bases stayed unmatched. The CDR3 region is CATRKDRGPFFYGYTF. CDR3 nucleotides: TGTGCCACTAGGAAAGACAGGGGGCCCTTTTTCTATGGCTACACCTTC.

The rearrangement joins TRBV5-1 to TRBJ2-5; D remains unclear. The J call may be wrong; the DNA end is better matched by TRBJ2-7. The length of the CDR3 is 15 residues. Germline V gives CDR1 SGHRS, CDR2 YFSETQ. CDR3: CASSDLTPGSYEQYF. The CDR3 DNA sequence: TGCGCCAGCAGCGACTTGACCCCTGGATCCTACGAGCAGTACTTC.

The V gene is TRBV9, the J gene TRBJ2-7; TRBD1 aligns across 9 bases. The CDR3 consists of 15 residues. Germline CDR1 SGDLS, CDR2 YYNGEE. V lost 4 bases, J lost 5 bases, and 10 bases stayed unmatched. Here the CDR3 reads CASSPRGDRVDEQYF. DNA for the CDR3: TGTGCCAGCAGCCCGAGGGGGGACAGGGTCGACGAGCAGTACTTC.

This clone has a single count. The gene calls are TRBV29-1 and TRBJ1-2; 10 positions agree with TRBD1. Germline CDR1 is SQVTM and CDR2 is ANQGSEA. V lost 6 bases, J lost 3 bases, and 4 bases stayed unmatched. This CDR3 has 13 residues. The CDR3 spells CSVAGQGDYGYTF. CDR3 in DNA: TGCAGCGTCGCAGGACAGGGGGACTATGGCTACACCTTC.

This chain links TRBV7-7 with TRBJ2-5; tentative D call: TRBD2 (7 bases). The CDR3 has 15 residues. Germline CDR1 SSHAT, CDR2 FNYEAQ (reference sequence). V was trimmed by 1 base and J by 4 bases, leaving 13 bases between them. In nucleotides, the CDR3 is TGTGCCAGCAGCTTAGGGGGGGGCGCGGGAGAGACCCAGTACTTC. Its translation is CASSLGGGAGETQYF. Full variable domain (rest looked up from reference TRBV7-7 and TRBJ2-5): GAGVSQSPRYKVTKRGQDVTLRCDPISSHATLYWYQQALGQGPEFLTYFNYEAQPDKSGLPSDRFSAERPEGSISTLTIQRTEQRDSAMYRCASSLGGGAGETQYFGPGTRLLVL.